Listed here is a single T cell receptor (beta chain). The antigen is not known. Primers included in the PCR were 60 Vbeta and 13 Jbeta primers. The table came from immunoSEQ multiplex PCR; TCRdb's copy has only in-frame clones and leaves some out. The sample contains some 140,000 clones, less than 80% of which appear only once. In germline, CDR1 is PRHDT, CDR2 FYEKMQ (reference sequence). This CDR3 is 14 amino acids long. V lost 4 bases to trimming and J lost 8 bases; unmatched junction nucleotides: 10. This sample was taken from a study of cytomegalovirus exposure and HLA in healthy donors. Study overall: From some 180 million T cells, an earlier analysis saw under 140 million unique TCR beta sequences. Study observations and caveats: Based on reports, TCR beta sequences accurately predicted HLA-A and HLA-B alleles for most subjects. Upon later analysis, HLA-associated TCR beta chains proved more clonally expanded than other, equally common chains.

The chain joins TRBV13 to TRBJ1-2; 7 bases agree with TRBD1. This clonotype originated in a man aged 25 to 40 in good health and CMV-seronegative. The sample was PBMCs. As DNA, the CDR3 is TGTGCCAGCAGCTCCGGGACAGCTTATGAAGGCTACACCTTC. Protein product: CASSSGTAYEGYTF.